The 2 T cell receptor beta chains listed next were all sequenced from one sample in a study of molecular identifiers for immune sequencing clone quantification. TCRdb reanalysed the PCR reads using MiXCR and keeps one entry per CDR3 protein. The sample lists 250,000 to 400,000 distinct CDR3 sequences; over 20% were seen once. Material for sequencing was naive CD8+ T cells from blood, with Jurkat cell RNA spiked in. Subset described: FACS-sorted CD8+CD4-CCR7+CD45RA+ naive T cells. Receptors were obtained from a human donor in good health. Some libraries in this study had Jurkat cell RNA spiked in.

A note on this clonotype: Since a much larger clone is just one base distant, this may be a read error. The chain carries TRBV4-3 and TRBJ1-1, with TRBD1 identical over 7 bases. Looked up from germline, CDR1 is LGHNA and CDR2 is YSLEER. This CDR3 has 15 residues. The CDR3 here is CASSQQTGLRTGAFF. Written as DNA, the CDR3 is TGCGCCAGCAGCCAGCAGACAGGGCTGAGGACTGGAGCTTTCTTT.

On this clonotype itself: A much larger clone lies a single base off, so this may be a read error. The chain is built from TRBV20-1 and TRBJ2-7, with 11 bases fitting TRBD2. This CDR3 has 15 amino acids. With V trimmed by 0 bases and J by 5 bases, 6 bases remained unmatched. Per the germline V gene, CDR1 is DFQATT and CDR2 is SNEGSKA (reference sequence). CDR3 in DNA: TGCAGTGCTAGAGACCCCGGGACTAGCGGACACGAGCAGTACTTC. Encoded protein: CSARDPGTSGHEQYF.